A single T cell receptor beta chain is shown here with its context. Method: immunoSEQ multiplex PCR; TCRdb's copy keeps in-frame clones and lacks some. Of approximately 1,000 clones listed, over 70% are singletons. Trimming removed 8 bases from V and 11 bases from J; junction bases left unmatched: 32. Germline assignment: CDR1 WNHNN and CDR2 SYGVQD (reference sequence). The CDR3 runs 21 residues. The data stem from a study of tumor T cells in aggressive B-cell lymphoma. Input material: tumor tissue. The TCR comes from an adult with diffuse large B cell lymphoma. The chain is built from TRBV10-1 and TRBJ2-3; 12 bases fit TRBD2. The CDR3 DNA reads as TGCGCCAGCGTAACCCCCTCCCCCTACTGGACTAGCGGGGCGCGAACATGTGGGCAGTATTTT. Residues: CASVTPSPYWTSGARTCGQYF.